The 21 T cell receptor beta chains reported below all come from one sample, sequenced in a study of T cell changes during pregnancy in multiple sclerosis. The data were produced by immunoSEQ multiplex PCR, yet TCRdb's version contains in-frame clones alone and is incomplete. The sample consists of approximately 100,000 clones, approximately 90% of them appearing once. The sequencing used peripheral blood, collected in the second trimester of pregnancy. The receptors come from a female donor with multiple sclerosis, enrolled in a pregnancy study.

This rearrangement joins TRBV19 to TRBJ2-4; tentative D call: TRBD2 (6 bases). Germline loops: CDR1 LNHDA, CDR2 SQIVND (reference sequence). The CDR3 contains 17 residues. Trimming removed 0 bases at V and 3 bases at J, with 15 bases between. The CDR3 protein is CASSIDGQRVGKNIQYF. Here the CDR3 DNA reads TGTGCCAGTAGTATAGATGGCCAGCGGGTTGGCAAAAACATTCAGTACTTC.

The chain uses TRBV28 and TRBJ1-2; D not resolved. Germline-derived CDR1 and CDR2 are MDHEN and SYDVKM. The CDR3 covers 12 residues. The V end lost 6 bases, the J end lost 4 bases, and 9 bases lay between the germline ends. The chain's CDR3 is CASRPPGYGYTF. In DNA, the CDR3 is TGTGCCAGCAGACCCCCCGGCTATGGCTACACCTTC.

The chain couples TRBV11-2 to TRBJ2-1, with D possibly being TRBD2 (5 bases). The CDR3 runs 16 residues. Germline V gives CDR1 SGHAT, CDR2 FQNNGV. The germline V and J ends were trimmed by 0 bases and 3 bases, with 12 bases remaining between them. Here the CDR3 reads CASSLELGGIYNEQFF. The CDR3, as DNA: TGTGCCAGCAGCTTAGAACTAGGCGGCATCTACAATGAGCAGTTCTTC.

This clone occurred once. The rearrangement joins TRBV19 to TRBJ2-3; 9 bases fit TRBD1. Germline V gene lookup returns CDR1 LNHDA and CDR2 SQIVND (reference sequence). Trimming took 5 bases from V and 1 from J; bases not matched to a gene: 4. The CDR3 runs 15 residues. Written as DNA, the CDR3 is TGTGCCAGTAGTGCCTGGACAGGGGGCACAGATACGCAGTATTTT. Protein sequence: CASSAWTGGTDTQYF.

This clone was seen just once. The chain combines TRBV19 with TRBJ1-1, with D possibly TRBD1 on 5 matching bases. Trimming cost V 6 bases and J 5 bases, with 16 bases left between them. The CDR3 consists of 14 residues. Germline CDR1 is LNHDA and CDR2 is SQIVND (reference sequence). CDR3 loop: CASSQVGLWTEAFF. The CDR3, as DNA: TGTGCCAGTAGCCAGGTGGGGCTGTGGACTGAAGCTTTCTTT.

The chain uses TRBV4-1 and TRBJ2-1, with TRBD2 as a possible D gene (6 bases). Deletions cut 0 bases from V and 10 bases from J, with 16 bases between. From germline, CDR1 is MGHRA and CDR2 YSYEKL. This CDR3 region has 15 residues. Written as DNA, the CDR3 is TGCGCCAGCAGCCAAGATGGCGCGGGGAGTTGGGAGCAGTTCTTC. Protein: CASSQDGAGSWEQFF.

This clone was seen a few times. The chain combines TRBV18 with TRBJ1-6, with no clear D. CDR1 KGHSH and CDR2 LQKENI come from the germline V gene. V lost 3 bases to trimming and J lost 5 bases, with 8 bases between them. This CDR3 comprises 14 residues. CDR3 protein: CASSPGHHNSPLHF. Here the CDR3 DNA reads TGTGCCAGCTCACCGGGCCACCATAATTCACCCCTCCACTTT.

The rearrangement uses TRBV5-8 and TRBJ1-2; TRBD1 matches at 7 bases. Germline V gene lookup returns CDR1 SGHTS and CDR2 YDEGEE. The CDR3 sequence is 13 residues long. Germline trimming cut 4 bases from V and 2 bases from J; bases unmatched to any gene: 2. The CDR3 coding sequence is TGTGCCAGCAGCAGGGACAGCAACTATGGCTACACCTTC. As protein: CASSRDSNYGYTF. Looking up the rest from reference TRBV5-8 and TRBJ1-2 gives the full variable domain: EAGVTQSPTHLIKTRGQQATLRCSPISGHTSVYWYQQALGLGLQFLLWYDEGEERNRGNFPPRFSGRQFPNYSSELNVNALELEDSALYLCASSRDSNYGYTFGSGTRLTVV.

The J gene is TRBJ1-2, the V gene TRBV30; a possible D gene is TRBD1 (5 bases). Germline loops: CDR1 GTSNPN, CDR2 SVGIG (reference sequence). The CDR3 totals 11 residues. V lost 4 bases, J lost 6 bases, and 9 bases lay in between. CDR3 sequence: CAWTGNNGYTF. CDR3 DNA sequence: TGTGCCTGGACAGGGAATAATGGCTACACCTTC.

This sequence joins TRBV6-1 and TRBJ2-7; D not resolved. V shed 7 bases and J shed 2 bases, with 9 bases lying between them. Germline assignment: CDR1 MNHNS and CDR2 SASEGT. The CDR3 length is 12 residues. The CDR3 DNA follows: TGTGCCAGCAAACACCCTGCCTACGAGCAGTACTTC. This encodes CASKHPAYEQYF.

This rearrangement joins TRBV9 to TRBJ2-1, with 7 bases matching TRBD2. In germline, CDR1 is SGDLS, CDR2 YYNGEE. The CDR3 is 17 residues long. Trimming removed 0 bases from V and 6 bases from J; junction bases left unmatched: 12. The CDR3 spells CASSVDPFSGIRNEQFF. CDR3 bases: TGTGCCAGCAGCGTAGACCCCTTCAGCGGGATCCGCAATGAGCAGTTCTTC.

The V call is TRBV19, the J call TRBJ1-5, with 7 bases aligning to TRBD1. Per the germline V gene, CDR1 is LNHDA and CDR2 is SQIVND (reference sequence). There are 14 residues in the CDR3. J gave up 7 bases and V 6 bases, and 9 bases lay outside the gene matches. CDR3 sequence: CASRLYRGTQPQHF. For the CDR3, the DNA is TGTGCCAGTAGACTATACAGGGGCACCCAGCCCCAGCATTTT.

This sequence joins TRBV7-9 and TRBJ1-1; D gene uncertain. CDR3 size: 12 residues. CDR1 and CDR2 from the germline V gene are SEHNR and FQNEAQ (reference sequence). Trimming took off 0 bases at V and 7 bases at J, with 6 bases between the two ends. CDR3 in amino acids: CASSLAQFEAFF. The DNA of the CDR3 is TGTGCCAGCAGCTTAGCACAGTTTGAAGCTTTCTTT.

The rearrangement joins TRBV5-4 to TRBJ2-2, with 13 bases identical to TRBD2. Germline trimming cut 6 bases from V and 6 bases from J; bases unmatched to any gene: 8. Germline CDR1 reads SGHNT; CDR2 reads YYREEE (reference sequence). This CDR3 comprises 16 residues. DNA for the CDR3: TGTGCCAGCAACCAACGACTAGCGGGAGGCTCCGGGGAGCTGTTTTTT. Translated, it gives CASNQRLAGGSGELFF. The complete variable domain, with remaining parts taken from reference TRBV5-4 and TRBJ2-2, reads ETGVTQSPTHLIKTRGQQVTLRCSSQSGHNTVSWYQQALGQGPQFIFQYYREEENGRGNFPPRFSGLQFPNYSSELNVNALELDDSALYLCASNQRLAGGSGELFFGEGSRLTVL.

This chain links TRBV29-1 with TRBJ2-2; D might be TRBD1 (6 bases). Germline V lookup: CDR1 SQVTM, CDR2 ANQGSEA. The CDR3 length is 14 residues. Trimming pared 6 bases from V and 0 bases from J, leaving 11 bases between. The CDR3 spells CSVTDSTNTGELFF. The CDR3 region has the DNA TGCAGCGTCACGGACAGTACGAACACCGGGGAGCTGTTTTTT.

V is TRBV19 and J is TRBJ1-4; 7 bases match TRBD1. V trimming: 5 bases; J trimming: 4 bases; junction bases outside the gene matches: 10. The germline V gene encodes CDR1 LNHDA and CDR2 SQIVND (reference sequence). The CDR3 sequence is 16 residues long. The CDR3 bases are TGTGCCAGTAGTCTCACCGGGACAGCTTTTAATGAAAAACTGTTTTTT. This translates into CASSLTGTAFNEKLFF.

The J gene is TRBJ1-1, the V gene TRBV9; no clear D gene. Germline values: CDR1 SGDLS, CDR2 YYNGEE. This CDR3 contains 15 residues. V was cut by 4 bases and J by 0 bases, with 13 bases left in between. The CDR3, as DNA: TGTGCCAGCAGCAAAGCCGGGTACGTGAACACTGAAGCTTTCTTT. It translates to CASSKAGYVNTEAFF.

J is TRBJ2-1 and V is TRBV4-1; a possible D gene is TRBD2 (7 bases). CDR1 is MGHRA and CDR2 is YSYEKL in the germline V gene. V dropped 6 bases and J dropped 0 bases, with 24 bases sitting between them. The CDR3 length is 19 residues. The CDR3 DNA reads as TGCGCCAGCAGTAAAAAAGGGGGGGCCTACACACCCTCCTACAATGAGCAGTTCTTC. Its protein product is CASSKKGGAYTPSYNEQFF.

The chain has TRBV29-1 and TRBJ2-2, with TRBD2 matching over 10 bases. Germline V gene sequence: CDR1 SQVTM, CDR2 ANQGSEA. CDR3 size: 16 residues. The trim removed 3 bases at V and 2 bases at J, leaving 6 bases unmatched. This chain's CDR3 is CSVDPSGGPNTGELFF. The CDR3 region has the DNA TGCAGCGTTGATCCTAGCGGGGGCCCTAACACCGGGGAGCTGTTTTTT.

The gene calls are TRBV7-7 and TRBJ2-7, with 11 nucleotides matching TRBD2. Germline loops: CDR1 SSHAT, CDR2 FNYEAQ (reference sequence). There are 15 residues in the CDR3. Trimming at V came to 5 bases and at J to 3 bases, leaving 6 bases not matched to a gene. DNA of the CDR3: TGTGCCAGCAGCCCCGGCACTAGCGGGAGCTACGAGCAGTACTTC. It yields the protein CASSPGTSGSYEQYF.

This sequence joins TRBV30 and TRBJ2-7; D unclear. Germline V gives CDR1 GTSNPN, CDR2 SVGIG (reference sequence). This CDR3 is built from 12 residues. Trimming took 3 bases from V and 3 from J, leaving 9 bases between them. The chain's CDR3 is CAWRMTNYEQYF. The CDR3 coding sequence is TGTGCCTGGAGGATGACAAACTACGAGCAGTACTTC. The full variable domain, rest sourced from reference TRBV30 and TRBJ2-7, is SQTIHQWPATLVQPVGSPLSLECTVEGTSNPNLYWYRQAAGRGLQLLFYSVGIGQISSEVPQNLSASRPQDRQFILSSKKLLLSDSGFYLCAWRMTNYEQYFGPGTRLTVT.